The source of this T cell receptor (beta chain) is a study of shared clonotypes between healthy human individuals. Across the study: The cohort had a couple of women and a few men, ages 18 to 49.

The V end was cut by 2 bases, the J end by 5 bases, with 13 bases between. The CDR3 is made up of 14 amino acids. Germline loops: CDR1 SGHRS, CDR2 YFSETQ. To note about this clone: What it recognizes is unknown. Other DNA sequences from this sample encode an identical CDR3 as well.

At deep level, the assay was performed. Profiled with immunoSEQ multiplex PCR; TCRdb holds only in-frame clones, not every one. The table lists roughly 2.2 million clones, approximately 95% of them singletons. Broader study findings: Clonotypes not shared had lower generation probabilities than those common to all four donors.

The sequence was obtained from a man aged 18 to 35 in good health. Some clones in this sample may be carry-over from other donors' samples. Material: naive CD4+ T cells from PBMCs. The subset here: CD45RA+ positively selected. V usage is TRBV5-1 and J usage is TRBJ2-5; a weak D match, TRBD2 (7 bases). CDR3 region: CASSLGGARETQYF. The CDR3 nucleotides are TGCGCCAGCAGCTTAGGGGGGGCACGTGAGACCCAGTACTTC.